These 30 T cell receptor beta chains came from one sample sequenced in a study of cytomegalovirus exposure and HLA in healthy donors. With 60 Vbeta and 13 Jbeta primers, the PCR was carried out. Method: immunoSEQ multiplex PCR; TCRdb's copy keeps in-frame clones and lacks some. The sample carries about 100,000 clones, roughly 85% recorded once. The sequencing sample was made of PBMCs. These receptors all stem from a man between 35 and 55 years old in good health and CMV-seronegative.

V gene TRBV7-8 combines with J gene TRBJ1-5; possibly TRBD1 for D (6 bases). The CDR3 has 20 amino acids. Trimming shortened V by 2 bases and J by 3 bases, and 26 bases separated the two germline ends. CDR1 SGHVS and CDR2 FQNEAQ come from the germline V gene. The CDR3 spells CASSLRSPLKQGLNNQPQHF. The CDR3 nucleotides read TGTGCCAGCAGCTTAAGGTCCCCCCTTAAGCAGGGGCTTAACAATCAGCCCCAGCATTTT.

This clone appeared a few times. The chain combines TRBV29-1 with TRBJ1-2, with TRBD1 matching 7 bases. The germline gives CDR1 SQVTM, CDR2 ANQGSEA. This CDR3 has 11 amino acids. V lost 1 base to trimming and J lost 7 bases; unmatched junction nucleotides: 0. The CDR3 here is CSVEAGGGYTF. The CDR3 DNA reads as TGCAGCGTTGAAGCAGGGGGTGGCTACACCTTC.

This clone showed up just a few times. The V and J genes are TRBV19 and TRBJ2-1; D is perhaps TRBD1 (6 bases). With 3 bases removed from V and 5 bases from J, the gap between germline ends came to 11 bases. CDR3 length: 14 residues. CDR1 LNHDA and CDR2 SQIVND come from the germline V gene (reference sequence). Here the CDR3 DNA reads TGTGCCAGTAGTATTCAAGGACAGCACAATGAGCAGTTCTTC. It specifies CASSIQGQHNEQFF.

The chain is built from TRBV4-1 and TRBJ2-1, with a possible D match to TRBD1 (5 bases). V was trimmed by 1 base and J by 8 bases, leaving 12 bases between them. This CDR3 spans 14 amino acids. Germline-derived CDR1 and CDR2 are MGHRA and YSYEKL. CDR3 region: CASSQGPGIDEQFF. CDR3 coding DNA: TGCGCCAGCAGCCAAGGCCCAGGGATCGATGAGCAGTTCTTC.

The genes are TRBV19 and TRBJ2-2, with D hard to call. CDR1 is LNHDA, CDR2 SQIVND, per germline (reference sequence). The ends were cut back, 2 bases at V and 1 base at J, with 8 bases in the middle. This CDR3 has 15 residues. DNA of the CDR3: TGTGCCAGTAGTATATATCGGAGGAACACCGGGGAGCTGTTTTTT. Translation: CASSIYRRNTGELFF.

The chain joins TRBV7-6 to TRBJ1-5; unclear D gene. The V end was cut by 7 bases, the J end by 0 bases, with 19 bases between. The CDR3 contains 17 residues. Per the germline V gene, CDR1 is SGHVS and CDR2 is FNYEAQ. Here the CDR3 DNA reads TGTGCCAGCAACCCACCTCGGGAGGATTGTAGCAATCAGCCCCAGCATTTT. Its translation: CASNPPREDCSNQPQHF.

The chain combines TRBV15 with TRBJ2-1, with 12 bases identical to TRBD2. V lost 4 bases, J lost 5 bases, and 6 bases stayed unmatched. The CDR3 is 16 amino acids. Germline CDR1 is LNHNV and CDR2 is YYDKDF (reference sequence). The chain's CDR3 is CATSKKLAGGNNEQFF. CDR3 DNA sequence: TGTGCCACCAGCAAGAAACTAGCGGGGGGCAACAATGAGCAGTTCTTC.

The chain carries TRBV19 and TRBJ1-2; the D gene is possibly TRBD1 (5 bases). Germline V gene data show CDR1 as LNHDA and CDR2 as SQIVND (reference sequence). The CDR3 runs 16 residues. V was shortened by 3 bases and J by 7 bases, with 21 bases between the two germline ends. CDR3 nucleotides: TGTGCCAGTAGTATCGTCCTCCAGGGTAGTAAAAGTGGCTACACCTTC. Translating it yields CASSIVLQGSKSGYTF.

CDR3: CASSAPGQPLFTYGYTF. The CDR3 DNA sequence: TGTGCCAGCAGCGCGCCGGGACAGCCTCTTTTTACCTATGGCTACACCTTC. The gene calls are TRBV5-8 and TRBJ1-2, with 7 bases matching TRBD1. CDR3 length equals 17 residues. Per the germline V gene, CDR1 is SGHTS and CDR2 is YDEGEE. J was trimmed by 4 bases and V by 4 bases; bases with no gene match: 16.

V and J are TRBV9 and TRBJ1-3, with TRBD1 matching over 7 bases. The V segment lost 4 bases and the J segment 0 bases; nucleotides outside the gene matches: 10. Germline CDR1 is SGDLS and CDR2 is YYNGEE. The CDR3 is 17 residues long. Here the CDR3 reads CASSPGSGDSSGNTIYF. The DNA for the CDR3 is TGTGCCAGCAGCCCCGGATCCGGGGACAGCTCTGGAAACACCATATATTTT.

Concerning this clone: A junction end diverges from the germline sequence, so it may reflect a read error. This chain connects TRBV7-9 to TRBJ1-1, with no clear D. Germline assignment: CDR1 SEHNR and CDR2 FQNEAQ (reference sequence). CDR3 length: 12 amino acids. The CDR3 nucleotides read TGTTCCAGCAGTCTAGAGAGGACTGAAGCTTTCTTT. It codes for CSSSLERTEAFF.

Here the CDR3 DNA reads TGTGCCAGCAGCTGGGAGACTAGCGGGGGAAGGGAGGCCCAGTACTTC. Protein product: CASSWETSGGREAQYF. V is TRBV5-4 and J is TRBJ2-5, with 12 bases lining up with TRBD2. The V gene end was trimmed by 3 bases and the J gene end by 9 bases; junction bases not matched to a gene: 12. The V gene's germline CDR1 is SGHNT and CDR2 YYREEE (reference sequence). The CDR3 totals 16 residues.

This clone was observed a single time. The chain recombines TRBV6-5 with TRBJ1-1; D not resolved. This CDR3 is built from 13 residues. Germline loops: CDR1 MNHEY, CDR2 SVGAGI. Deletions cut 6 bases from V and 1 base from J, with 9 bases between. The CDR3 coding sequence is TGTGCCAGCAGCCCACGGGGGAACACTGAAGCTTTCTTT. It yields the protein CASSPRGNTEAFF.

CDR3 loop: CASSFDRIDTQYF. The CDR3, as DNA: TGTGCCAGCAGCTTTGACAGGATTGATACGCAGTATTTT. The chain links TRBV13 to TRBJ2-3; maybe TRBD1 (6 bases). This CDR3 contains 13 residues. The V end was cut by 3 bases, the J end by 6 bases, with 10 bases between. CDR1 and CDR2 from the germline V gene are PRHDT and FYEKMQ (reference sequence).

CDR3 in amino acids: CASSATGLNQPQHF. DNA for the CDR3: TGTGCCAGCAGCGCAACAGGGCTCAATCAGCCCCAGCATTTT. The chain joins TRBV9 to TRBJ1-5; the D gene is possibly TRBD1 (6 bases). Per the germline V gene, CDR1 is SGDLS and CDR2 is YYNGEE. The CDR3 sequence is 14 residues long. Trimming took 3 bases from V and 3 from J, leaving 10 bases between them.

J is TRBJ2-3 and V is TRBV18, with TRBD1 matching over 8 bases. This CDR3 comprises 15 residues. CDR1 KGHSH and CDR2 LQKENI come from the germline V gene. J was trimmed by 8 bases and V by 3 bases; bases with no gene match: 10. The CDR3 region has the DNA TGTGCCAGCTCACCTGGACAGGGTGGTTCAGGTACGCAGTATTTT. It yields the protein CASSPGQGGSGTQYF.

The chain carries TRBV5-1 and TRBJ2-2; 9 bases align to TRBD2. Trimming at V came to 0 bases and at J to 0 bases, leaving 9 bases not matched to a gene. The V gene's germline CDR1 is SGHRS and CDR2 YFSETQ. The CDR3 has 19 amino acids. The CDR3 loop reads CASSLGWSGGPPNTGELFF. CDR3 DNA: TGCGCCAGCAGCTTGGGGTGGAGCGGGGGGCCTCCGAACACCGGGGAGCTGTTTTTT.

This clone appeared a few times. This rearrangement joins TRBV6-1 to TRBJ2-1; 8 bases agree with TRBD1. From germline, CDR1 is MNHNS and CDR2 SASEGT. The CDR3 is made up of 13 amino acids. Unmatched junction bases numbered 6, after V lost 2 bases and J lost 12 bases. DNA for the CDR3: TGTGCCAGCAGTGAATCGACAGGGGTTGGGCAGTTCTTC. This gives the protein CASSESTGVGQFF.

V and J are TRBV5-6 and TRBJ2-3; possible D gene TRBD2, 6 bases. This CDR3 has 15 residues. Germline CDR1 and CDR2: SGHDT and YYEEEE. The V end was cut by 3 bases, the J end by 2 bases, with 13 bases between. The CDR3 DNA sequence: TGTGCCAGCAGCTCAATAGCGGCCTTCACAGATACGCAGTATTTT. This encodes CASSSIAAFTDTQYF.

The rearrangement links TRBV6-6 to TRBJ1-2, with D maybe TRBD1 (5 bases). V was trimmed by 2 bases and J by 14 bases, leaving 18 bases between them. From germline, CDR1 is MNHNY and CDR2 SVGAGI (reference sequence). The CDR3 is 13 amino acids. DNA for the CDR3: TGTGCCAGCAGTTACGATAGGGGAGCCGGAGGGACCTTC. This gives the protein CASSYDRGAGGTF.

This chain joins TRBV7-8 and TRBJ2-5; D unresolved. Germline V gene lookup returns CDR1 SGHVS and CDR2 FQNEAQ. This CDR3 spans 14 amino acids. V lost 3 bases to trimming and J lost 0 bases, with 8 bases between them. CDR3 nucleotide sequence: TGTGCCAGCAGCTTGGGCTACCACCAAGAGACCCAGTACTTC. It yields the protein CASSLGYHQETQYF.

The V gene is TRBV19, the J gene TRBJ2-2, with 7 bases that match TRBD1. Germline CDR1 and CDR2: LNHDA and SQIVND (reference sequence). Losses at the gene ends were 1 base for V and 6 bases for J; bases not matched to a gene: 2. The CDR3 sequence is 14 residues long. The CDR3 coding sequence is TGTGCCAGTAGTATAGTCACAGGGGCCGGGGAGCTGTTTTTT. This codes for CASSIVTGAGELFF. Looking up the rest from reference TRBV19 and TRBJ2-2 gives the full variable domain: DGGITQSPKYLFRKEGQNVTLSCEQNLNHDAMYWYRQDPGQGLRLIYYSQIVNDFQKGDIAEGYSVSREKKESFPLTVTSAQKNPTAFYLCASSIVTGAGELFFGEGSRLTVL.

This sequence joins TRBV7-9 and TRBJ2-7; 9 nucleotides line up with TRBD2. CDR1 SEHNR and CDR2 FQNEAQ come from the germline V gene (reference sequence). CDR3 length: 13 amino acids. V lost 11 bases, J lost 7 bases, and 12 bases stayed unmatched. Here the CDR3 DNA reads TGTGCCTCCCTGGGGGCGGGGGGGCCGGAGCAGTACTTC. Translating gives CASLGAGGPEQYF.

The rearrangement links TRBV27 to TRBJ1-2, with D maybe TRBD1 (6 bases). The CDR3 sequence is 13 residues long. Germline CDR1 MNHEY, CDR2 SMNVEV (reference sequence). V was cut by 8 bases and J by 0 bases, with 10 bases left in between. The CDR3 DNA sequence: TGTGCCAGCGCGGACAGAACTAACTATGGCTACACCTTC. Encoded protein: CASADRTNYGYTF.

The rearrangement joins TRBV9 to TRBJ1-1, with 9 nucleotides matching TRBD1. J was trimmed by 4 bases and V by 3 bases; bases with no gene match: 10. The CDR3 has 16 residues. Germline values: CDR1 SGDLS, CDR2 YYNGEE. The CDR3 nucleotides read TGTGCCAGCAGCGCGCCACCGGGACAGGGACTCACTGAAGCTTTCTTT. It codes for CASSAPPGQGLTEAFF.

V usage is TRBV1 and J usage is TRBJ1-1; the table assigns TRBD1, which was not confirmed against the DNA. TRBV1 is a listed pseudogene. The length of the CDR3 is 16 residues. CDR3 region: CTSSQDLGQGPTEAFF. The CDR3, as DNA: TGCACCAGCAGCCAAGACCTAGGACAGGGCCCCACTGAAGCTTTCTTT.

The V call is TRBV5-1, the J call TRBJ1-1; 11 bases line up with TRBD1. Germline lookup yields CDR1 SGHRS and CDR2 YFSETQ. The CDR3 is 14 amino acids. The V segment lost 4 bases and the J segment 3 bases; nucleotides outside the gene matches: 2. The CDR3 nucleotides read TGCGCCAGCAGCACGGGACAGGGGGACACTGAAGCTTTCTTT. It encodes CASSTGQGDTEAFF.

The CDR3 coding sequence is TGTGCCAGCAGCTTAGCCGGGACAGCCTTCTACGAGCAGTACTTC. Its translation is CASSLAGTAFYEQYF. The J gene is TRBJ2-7, the V gene TRBV7-2; 7 nucleotides align to TRBD1. The CDR3 runs 15 residues. V gave up 0 bases and J gave up 3 bases; unmatched junction bases: 5. The germline CDR1 and CDR2 sequences are SGHTA and FQGNSA.

A word on this clone: The junction departs from germline at one end; a sequencing error may be responsible. This CDR3 is CASSPRTGQETQYF. In DNA, the CDR3 is TGTGCTAGCAGCCCCCGGACAGGGCAAGAGACCCAGTACTTC. The chain couples TRBV7-7 to TRBJ2-5, with TRBD1 matching over 8 bases. This CDR3 has 14 amino acids. Germline CDR1 and CDR2: SSHAT and FNYEAQ (reference sequence).

The chain recombines TRBV9 with TRBJ2-2; possibly TRBD1 for D (6 bases). Trimming removed 0 bases at V and 4 bases at J, with 13 bases between. Germline lookup yields CDR1 SGDLS and CDR2 YYNGEE. CDR3 length equals 16 residues. The chain's CDR3 is CASSVGAETGTGELFF. As DNA, the CDR3 is TGTGCCAGCAGCGTAGGGGCCGAGACAGGCACCGGGGAGCTGTTTTTT.